This is a list of T cell receptor beta chains from one sample in a study of shared clonotypes between healthy human individuals. The data were produced by immunoSEQ multiplex PCR, yet TCRdb's version contains in-frame clones alone and is incomplete. The sample has 600,000 or so clones; approximately 95% are singletons. The sample consisted of naive CD8+ T cells sorted from blood. The source is a woman aged 25 to 39 in good health. The CDR3 runs from the conserved cysteine through the conserved F or W. The D gene is left open where the match is weak. Size tells how often a clone was seen (once, few, many) or the class of an expanded clone, and some rows leave it out.

>TRBJ2-7|once|TRBV5-6|.
CASSFGSYEQYF
TGTGCCAGCAGCTTTGGTAGCTACGAGCAGTACTTC
>TRBJ2-7|.|TRBV7-9|TRBD1
CASSQDRVAYEQYF
TGTGCCAGCAGCCAGGACAGGGTGGCCTACGAGCAGTACTTC
>TRBJ2-7|once|TRBV5-1|TRBD2
CASSLASWASGRTYEQYF
TGCGCCAGCAGCTTGGCCAGTTGGGCCAGCGGGAGGACCTACGAGCAGTACTTC
>TRBJ1-4|.|TRBV2|TRBD1
CASSEGQGAGEKLFF
TGTGCCAGCAGTGAAGGACAGGGGGCGGGCGAAAAACTGTTTTTT
>TRBJ2-7|.|TRBV13|.
CASSLSRFPHYEQYF
TGTGCCAGCAGCTTAAGTAGATTCCCGCACTACGAGCAGTACTTC
>TRBJ2-7|few|TRBV7-9|.
CASSPDSINYEQYF
TGTGCCAGCAGCCCAGACAGCATCAACTACGAGCAGTACTTC
>TRBJ1-1|.|TRBV27|.
CASSSTGGNTEAFF
TGTGCCAGCAGTTCCACCGGGGGGAACACTGAAGCTTTCTTT
>TRBJ1-1|.|TRBV13|.
CASSLITEAFF
TGTGCCAGCAGCTTAATCACTGAAGCTTTCTTT
>TRBJ2-5|.|TRBV7-2|TRBD2
CASSLGRTSGDQETQYF
TGTGCCAGCAGCTTAGGAAGGACTAGCGGGGACCAAGAGACCCAGTACTTC
>TRBJ1-5|once|TRBV28|.
CASSFGGPQPQHF
TGTGCCAGCAGTTTTGGGGGACCTCAGCCCCAGCATTTT
>TRBJ1-2|.|TRBV11-3|.
CASSLGGSGYTF
TGTGCCAGCAGCTTAGGAGGGTCTGGCTACACCTTC
>TRBJ1-1|.|TRBV27|.
CASSFTSFYSGTEAFF
TGTGCCAGCAGTTTTACTTCGTTTTATTCGGGCACTGAAGCTTTCTTT
>TRBJ2-2|.|TRBV7-6|.
CASSPEVPTGELFF
TGTGCCAGCAGCCCCGAAGTTCCCACCGGGGAGCTGTTTTTT
>TRBJ1-2|.|TRBV7-8|.
CASSLAAGSNYGYTF
TGTGCCAGCAGCTTAGCGGCGGGGAGTAACTATGGCTACACCTTC
>TRBJ1-1|.|TRBV13|TRBD1
CASSSQGYTEAFF
TGTGCCAGCAGCTCACAGGGGTATACTGAAGCTTTCTTT
>TRBJ1-4|.|TRBV27|.
CASTRTGLANEKLFF
TGTGCCAGCACCCGAACAGGGTTGGCTAATGAAAAACTGTTTTTT
>TRBJ2-3|.|TRBV6-6|TRBD1
CASTDGQAFTDTQYF
TGTGCCAGCACCGACGGACAGGCTTTCACAGATACGCAGTATTTT
>TRBJ2-7|once|TRBV7-8|TRBD2
CASSLFGGRNYEQYF
TGTGCCAGCAGCTTATTCGGCGGGAGGAACTACGAGCAGTACTTC
>TRBJ1-3|.|TRBV7-9|.
CASRWKAGNTIYF
TGTGCCAGCAGATGGAAGGCCGGAAACACCATATATTTT
>TRBJ2-7|.|TRBV7-9|TRBD1
CASSLEGTGVGSYEQYF
TGTGCCAGCAGCTTAGAAGGGACAGGGGTCGGGTCCTACGAGCAGTACTTC
>TRBJ2-7|.|TRBV7-9|TRBD2
CASSPGLAGVYEQYF
TGTGCCAGCAGCCCGGGACTAGCGGGAGTTTACGAGCAGTACTTC
>TRBJ2-7|.|TRBV28|.
CASSLFGGHEQYF
TGTGCCAGCAGTTTATTTGGGGGCCACGAGCAGTACTTC
>TRBJ1-5|few|TRBV19|.
CASNSNQPQHF
TGTGCCAGTAACTCAAATCAGCCCCAGCATTTT
>TRBJ1-2|.|TRBV4-1|.
CASSQTHYRESHYGYTF
TGCGCCAGCAGCCAAACCCACTACAGGGAATCCCACTATGGCTACACCTTC
>TRBJ2-2|.|TRBV19|.
CASRPGSTGELFF
TGTGCCAGTAGGCCCGGGAGTACGGGGGAGCTGTTTTTT
>TRBJ2-2|.|TRBV4-1|.
CASSQDQRGTGELFF
TGCGCCAGCAGCCAAGACCAACGGGGCACCGGGGAGCTGTTTTTT
>TRBJ2-5|.|TRBV7-3|TRBD2
CASMLPGLAGAETQYF
TGTGCCAGCATGTTACCGGGACTAGCGGGTGCGGAGACCCAGTACTTC
>TRBJ2-1|.|TRBV13|.
CASSLEGWESGNEQFF
TGTGCCAGCAGCTTAGAAGGTTGGGAGTCTGGCAATGAGCAGTTCTTC
>TRBJ2-7|.|TRBV7-9|TRBD2
CASSLTSSEQYF
TGTGCCAGCAGCCTGACTAGCTCCGAGCAGTACTTC
>TRBJ2-2|.|TRBV5-6|TRBD2
CASSLGLAGEVFGELFF
TGTGCCAGCAGCTTGGGGCTAGCGGGAGAAGTATTCGGGGAGCTGTTTTTT
>TRBJ1-1|.|TRBV5-8|.
CASSFPGPYTEAFF
TGTGCCAGCAGCTTCCCGGGGCCATACACTGAAGCTTTCTTT